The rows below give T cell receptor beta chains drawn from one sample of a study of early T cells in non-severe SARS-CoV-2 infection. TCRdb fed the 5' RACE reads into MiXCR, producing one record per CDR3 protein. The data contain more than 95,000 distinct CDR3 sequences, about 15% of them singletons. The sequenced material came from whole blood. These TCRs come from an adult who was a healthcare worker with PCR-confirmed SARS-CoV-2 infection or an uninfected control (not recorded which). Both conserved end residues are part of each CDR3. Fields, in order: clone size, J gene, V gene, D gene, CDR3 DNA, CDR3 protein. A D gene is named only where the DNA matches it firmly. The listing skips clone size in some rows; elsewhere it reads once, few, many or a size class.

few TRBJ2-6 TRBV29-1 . TGCAGCGCGATCTCTGGGGCCAACGTCCTGACTTTC CSAISGANVLTF
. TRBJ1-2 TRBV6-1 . TGTGCCAGCGACCCACAGACCCGGGGGAGCTACACCTTC CASDPQTRGSYTF
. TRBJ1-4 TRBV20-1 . TGCAGTGCTTGGGGACTGAGTAATGAAAAACTGTTTTTT CSAWGLSNEKLFF
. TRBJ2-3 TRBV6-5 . TGTGCCAGCGGCCCAAGGATAGGGGATACGCAGTATTTT CASGPRIGDTQYF
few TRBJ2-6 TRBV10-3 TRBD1 TGTGCCATCAAGGCAGGGACAGGGGACACTGGGGCCAACGTCCTGACTTTC CAIKAGTGDTGANVLTF
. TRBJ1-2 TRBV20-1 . TGCAGTGCCCCGCCTCGAGAGGGGGGCCGCTATGGCTACACCTTC CSAPPREGGRYGYTF
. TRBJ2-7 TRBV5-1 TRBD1 TGCGCCAGCAGCTTGGTCTCAGGGGGCCCCTACGAGCAGTACTTC CASSLVSGGPYEQYF
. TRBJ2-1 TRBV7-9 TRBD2 TGTGCCAGCAGCTTAGCGAAGGGGGGACTAGCCAGGGAGCAGTTCTTC CASSLAKGGLAREQFF
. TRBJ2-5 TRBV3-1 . TGTGCCAGCAGCCAGTCCGGTCCGGAGTCCCAGTACTTC CASSQSGPESQYF
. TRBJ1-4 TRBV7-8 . TGTGCCAGCAGGTTCCGGTGGGAGGAAAAACTGTTTTTT CASRFRWEEKLFF
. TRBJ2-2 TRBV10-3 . TGTGCCATCAGTTTCTCTACCACCGGGGAGCTGTTTTTT CAISFSTTGELFF
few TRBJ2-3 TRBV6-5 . TGTGCCAGCAGTTATGGGGATACGCAGTATTTT CASSYGDTQYF
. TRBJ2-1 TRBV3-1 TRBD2 TGTGCCAGCAGCCAAAGCGGGGGGCACCCTGGCAATGAGCAGTTCTTC CASSQSGGHPGNEQFF
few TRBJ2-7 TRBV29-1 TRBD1 TGCAGCGCCGGACAGGGTCCCGAGCAGTACTTC CSAGQGPEQYF
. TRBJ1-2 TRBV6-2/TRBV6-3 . TGTGCCAGCGGGGGAGGCTATGGCTACACCTTC CASGGGYGYTF
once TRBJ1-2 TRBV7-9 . TGTGCCAGCAGCCCCCGAGGAGTCATAGGGAACGATGGCTACACCTTC CASSPRGVIGNDGYTF
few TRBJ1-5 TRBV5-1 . TGCGCCAGCAGCCCCGGGTTTGAGTCGTCAGCCCAGCATTTT CASSPGFESSAQHF
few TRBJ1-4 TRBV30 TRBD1 TGTGCCTGGAGCCACACCGGGACAGTAAATGAAAAACTGTTTTTT CAWSHTGTVNEKLFF
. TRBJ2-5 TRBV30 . TGTGCCTGGAGAGCCTTCCTTGGGGGTCGTCCCGAGACCCAGTACTTC CAWRAFLGGRPETQYF
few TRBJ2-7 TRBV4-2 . TGTGCCAGCAGCCTCTCAGGGGGGAGGACCTACGAGCAGTACTTC CASSLSGGRTYEQYF
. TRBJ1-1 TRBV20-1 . TGCAGTGCTAGTAGTGAGACATTGAACACTGAAGCTTTCTTT CSASSETLNTEAFF
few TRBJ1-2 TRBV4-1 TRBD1 TGCGCCAGCAGCCAGAGCGTGCGACCGGGACAGGGCCGATCCCCCTATGGCTACACCTTC CASSQSVRPGQGRSPYGYTF
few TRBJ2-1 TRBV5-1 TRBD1 TGCGCCAGCAGCCCCCAGGGGGTAGCTACTATAAATGAGCAGTTCTTC CASSPQGVATINEQFF